This T cell receptor beta chain emerged from a study of cytomegalovirus exposure and HLA in healthy donors. Study outcomes and limitations: Solely CMV serostatus was available to characterize immune exposure. Upon later analysis, TCR association rates were observed to vary by HLA locus, being highest for DRB1 and lowest for HLA-C.

Primers included in the PCR were 60 Vbeta and 13 Jbeta primers. The protocol was immunoSEQ multiplex PCR, while the TCRdb copy is restricted to in-frame clones and leaves out a portion. The sample contains about 190,000 clones, 85% of which appear only once. The germline CDR1 and CDR2 sequences are SGHAT and FQNNGV. Trimming took off 1 base at V and 10 bases at J, with 16 bases between the two ends. CDR3 length: 14 residues. This clone was found once. Its antigen is currently unknown. The V gene is TRBV11-2, the J gene TRBJ1-1; D is undetermined. The specimen sequenced was PBMCs. This receptor was obtained from a boy between 2 and 15 years old in good health and CMV-seronegative. The CDR3 nucleotides are TGTGCCAGCAGCTTAGCCCCCCGGAGTCAAGGAGCTTTCTTT. Encoded protein: CASSLAPRSQGAFF.